The 12 T cell receptor beta chains below were found in one sample sequenced in a study of T-cell reconstitution after alpha-beta-depleted transplantation in children. This sample's TCRbeta library carried unique molecular identifier barcodes. One entry per CDR3 protein, called by TCRdb with MiXCR from the PCR reads. The sample carries around 410,000 distinct CDR3 sequences, approximately 11% recorded once. Sequencing used PBMCs from the stem cell graft donor, obtained from the stem cell graft. The source is a human donor who donated a stem cell graft to a child with acute myeloid leukemia.

This clonotype has more than one count but fewer than ten. This chain joins TRBV5-1 and TRBJ2-1; 7 nucleotides align to TRBD2. The CDR3 has 14 amino acids. Germline V gene data show CDR1 as SGHRS and CDR2 as YFSETQ. The V gene end was trimmed by 7 bases and the J gene end by 0 bases; junction bases not matched to a gene: 4. CDR3 nucleotides: TGCGCCAGCGGGGGGGACCTCTCCTACAATGAGCAGTTCTTC. Its translation: CASGGDLSYNEQFF.

This clonotype appeared many times. The rearrangement joins TRBV20-1 to TRBJ2-1, with unresolved D. The CDR3 spans 10 residues. Looked up from germline, CDR1 is DFQATT and CDR2 is SNEGSKA (reference sequence). V lost 6 bases, J lost 4 bases, and 4 bases lay in between. CDR3 coding DNA: TGCAGTGCCTTTTACAATGAGCAGTTCTTC. Residues: CSAFYNEQFF.

This clonotype was picked up one time. This chain connects TRBV15 to TRBJ1-5; D remains ambiguous. This CDR3 is built from 16 residues. Looked up from germline, CDR1 is LNHNV and CDR2 is YYDKDF (reference sequence). V lost 5 bases and J lost 0, with 14 bases in between. The CDR3 bases are TGTGCCACCAGCTTAGGGCCCGGGGATAGCAATCAGCCCCAGCATTTT. It codes for CATSLGPGDSNQPQHF.

In this sample, this clonotype turned up many times. The V gene is TRBV27, the J gene TRBJ2-1, with 12 bases that match TRBD2. CDR3 size: 17 residues. From germline, CDR1 is MNHEY and CDR2 SMNVEV (reference sequence). V shed 4 bases, J shed 5 bases, and the junction held 9 bases outside the gene matches. The CDR3 region is CASSSPRGLAGNNEQFF. In DNA form, the CDR3 reads TGTGCCAGCAGTTCCCCTCGGGGACTAGCGGGTAACAATGAGCAGTTCTTC.

The rearrangement joins TRBV5-6 to TRBJ2-7, with D possibly matching TRBD2 (7 bases). Trimming stripped 1 base from V and 5 bases from J, with 13 bases between. The CDR3 has 14 residues. Looked up from germline, CDR1 is SGHDT and CDR2 is YYEEEE. The CDR3 region is CASSLMGGAHEQYF. The CDR3, as DNA: TGTGCCAGCAGCTTGATGGGGGGGGCCCACGAGCAGTACTTC. The full variable domain, with the rest looked up from reference TRBV5-6 and TRBJ2-7, is DAGVTQSPTHLIKTRGQQVTLRCSPKSGHDTVSWYQQALGQGPQFIFQYYEEEERQRGNFPDRFSGHQFPNYSSELNVNALLLGDSALYLCASSLMGGAHEQYFGPGTRLTVT.

This chain links TRBV5-1 with TRBJ1-2; a possible D gene is TRBD1 (5 bases). Trimming pared 0 bases from V and 0 bases from J, leaving 21 bases between. The length of the CDR3 is 19 residues. The germline V gene has CDR1 SGHRS and CDR2 YFSETQ. CDR3 protein: CASSLVRGTGTYSNYGYTF. The CDR3 coding sequence is TGCGCCAGCAGCTTGGTGCGGGGGACCGGGACTTATTCTAACTATGGCTACACCTTC. The full variable domain, in which reference TRBV5-1 and TRBJ1-2 provide the parts outside the CDR3, is KAGVTQTPRYLIKTRGQQVTLSCSPISGHRSVSWYQQTPGQGLQFLFEYFSETQRNKGNFPGRFSGRQFSNSRSEMNVSTLELGDSALYLCASSLVRGTGTYSNYGYTFGSGTRLTVV.

The chain carries TRBV5-1 and TRBJ1-6; 8 bases map to TRBD1. Germline V gene lookup returns CDR1 SGHRS and CDR2 YFSETQ. J gave up 11 bases and V 4 bases, and 8 bases lay outside the gene matches. This CDR3 region has 14 residues. The chain's CDR3 is CASSSGQGHTPLHF. CDR3 in DNA: TGCGCCAGCAGCAGCGGACAGGGTCATACACCCCTCCACTTT.

This clonotype appeared a few times. V gene TRBV13 combines with J gene TRBJ2-4; D may be TRBD2 (5 bases). This CDR3 contains 12 residues. Germline values: CDR1 PRHDT, CDR2 FYEKMQ (reference sequence). V lost 4 bases and J 5 bases, leaving 6 bases between the germline ends. The CDR3, as DNA: TGTGCCAGCAGCTCCGGGGAAAACATTCAGTACTTC. Amino acid sequence: CASSSGENIQYF.

The V gene is TRBV7-2, the J gene TRBJ2-1, with D hard to call. V was pared by 5 bases and J by 6 bases, with 20 bases between. The CDR3 has 16 amino acids. Germline-derived CDR1 and CDR2 are SGHTA and FQGNSA. CDR3 DNA sequence: TGTGCCAGCAGCCGTCGAAGGGTCCTCCTGGGCAATGAGCAGTTCTTC. Translation: CASSRRRVLLGNEQFF.

This clonotype appeared a few times. The chain recombines TRBV12-3 or TRBV12-4 with TRBJ1-5; the match to TRBD1 covers 10 bases. This CDR3 is built from 15 residues. Unmatched junction bases numbered 2, after V lost 1 base and J lost 5 bases. The CDR3 region has the DNA TGTGCCAGCAGTTTAGGGGACAGGGGAGATCAGCCCCAGCATTTT. The encoded protein is CASSLGDRGDQPQHF.

This clonotype was observed a few times. The rearrangement links TRBV10-3 to TRBJ2-3; 7 positions match TRBD2. Trimming took 4 bases from V and 6 from J; bases not matched to a gene: 10. CDR3 size: 15 residues. CDR1 is ENHRY, CDR2 SYGVKD, per germline. CDR3 sequence reads: CAISGRLAAPDTQYF. CDR3 nucleotides: TGTGCCATCAGTGGCCGGCTAGCGGCCCCTGATACGCAGTATTTT.

The sample holds a few counts of this clonotype. J is TRBJ2-3 and V is TRBV5-1; the match to TRBD2 covers 11 bases. In germline, CDR1 is SGHRS, CDR2 YFSETQ. The length of the CDR3 is 14 residues. The V and J ends lost 4 bases and 5 bases, in that order; junction bases with no gene match: 3. CDR3 nucleotides: TGCGCCAGCAGCATGACTAGCGGGGTAGATACGCAGTATTTT. Translating gives CASSMTSGVDTQYF.